The rows below give T cell receptor beta chains drawn from one sample of a study of T cell repertoires in cytomegalovirus infection. TCRdb analysed the reads with MiXCR anew, one entry per CDR3 protein. This sample has over 450,000 distinct CDR3 sequences, with about 11% found just once. Sequencing input: PBMCs. The receptors shown here come from a human donor in good health (CMV status not recorded). Some clones in this sample may be carry-over from other donors' samples. Both conserved end residues are part of each CDR3. D genes are given only for firm matches. Where a row states a size, it is once, few, many or the class of an expanded clone; other rows omit it.

j_call v_call d_call clone_size cdr3_aa
TRBJ1-2 TRBV7-2 TRBD1 many CASSSPTGGRFYGYTF
TRBJ1-5 TRBV5-1 - few CASSSVPVALGNQPQHF
TRBJ2-7 TRBV10-2 - many CASSERAVSYEQYF
TRBJ2-1 TRBV5-1 - many CASSLQQNEQFF
TRBJ2-1 TRBV7-2 TRBD1 many CASSLGQGDVEQFF
TRBJ2-2 TRBV3-1 - many CASSQESEGGTGELFF
TRBJ1-1 TRBV6-2/TRBV6-3 TRBD1 many CASRRQGLNTEAFF
TRBJ2-2 TRBV6-1 - many CASSPGHYTGELFF
TRBJ2-7 TRBV29-1 TRBD1 few CSVENWDREYF
TRBJ1-3 TRBV28 TRBD1 many CASSSLRGKKAGNTIYF
TRBJ1-1 TRBV12-3/TRBV12-4 - few CASSQQGGVAFF
TRBJ1-1 TRBV7-9 - many CATGGRATEAFF
TRBJ2-1 TRBV7-2 - many CASRRGYNEQFF
TRBJ2-1 TRBV28 - many CASTLRRGEGLENEQFF
TRBJ2-1 TRBV5-4 TRBD2 few CASSSPYSGRAINNEQFF
TRBJ2-5 TRBV28 - - CASREVSGRKTQETQYF
TRBJ1-2 TRBV20-1 - few CSARGYGTMALNYGYTF
TRBJ1-2 TRBV2 - - CAQLGSRGYTF
TRBJ1-2 TRBV29-1 - - CSVEPREVSYGYTF
TRBJ2-7 TRBV2 TRBD2 few CASSDRLAGGPYEQYF
TRBJ2-7 TRBV2 TRBD1 many CASRDRFYEQYF
TRBJ2-5 TRBV24-1 TRBD1 many CATRGTGGDQYF
TRBJ2-1 TRBV9 - - CASSAADSYNEQFF